This T cell receptor (beta chain) was captured in a study of cytomegalovirus exposure and HLA in healthy donors. CDR1 SGHDT and CDR2 YYEEEE come from the germline V gene. The CDR3 sequence is 12 residues long. V was cut by 4 bases and J by 7 bases, with 9 bases left in between. The PCR contained 60 Vbeta and 13 Jbeta primers. TCRdb's table, derived via immunoSEQ multiplex PCR, lists solely in-frame clones and lacks some. This repertoire includes some 110,000 clones. Broader study findings: Earlier results showed most TCR beta V segments being productive about 90% or about 30% of the time. According to the study, about 180 TCR beta chains were cytomegalovirus-associated. Later on, a genetic analysis was performed. It linked a missense variant in DCLRE1C with V- and J-gene trimming of TCR beta. A later analysis showed TCR association rates differing by HLA locus, peaking at DRB1 and lowest at HLA-C.

Note on this clone: Its antigen is still unknown.

Specimen: PBMCs. The TCR comes from a man aged 35 to 55 in good health and CMV-seronegative. The rearrangement uses TRBV5-6 and TRBJ1-5; D is undetermined. In DNA, the CDR3 is TGTGCCAGCAGCATTCGGCGGCAGCCCCAGCATTTT. Amino acid sequence: CASSIRRQPQHF.